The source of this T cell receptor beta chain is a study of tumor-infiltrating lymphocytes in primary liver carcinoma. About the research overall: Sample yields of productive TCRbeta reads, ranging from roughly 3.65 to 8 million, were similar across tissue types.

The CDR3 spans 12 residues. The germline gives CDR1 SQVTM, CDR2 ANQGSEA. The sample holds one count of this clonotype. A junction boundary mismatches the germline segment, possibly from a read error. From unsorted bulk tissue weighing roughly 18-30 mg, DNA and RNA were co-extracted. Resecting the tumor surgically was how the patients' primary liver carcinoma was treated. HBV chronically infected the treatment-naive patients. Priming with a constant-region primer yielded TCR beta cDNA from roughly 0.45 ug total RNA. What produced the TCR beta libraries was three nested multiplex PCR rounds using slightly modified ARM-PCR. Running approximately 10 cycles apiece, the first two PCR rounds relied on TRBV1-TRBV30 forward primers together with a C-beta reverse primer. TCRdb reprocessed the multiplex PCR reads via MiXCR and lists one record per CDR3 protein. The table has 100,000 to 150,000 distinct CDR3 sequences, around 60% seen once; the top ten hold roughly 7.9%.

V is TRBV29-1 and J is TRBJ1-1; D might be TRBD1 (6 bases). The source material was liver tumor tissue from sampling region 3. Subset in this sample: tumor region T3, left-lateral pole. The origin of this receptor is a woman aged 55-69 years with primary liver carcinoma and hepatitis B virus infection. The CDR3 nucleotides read TGCAGCGTTATATTAGGGGACACTGAAGCTTCCTTT. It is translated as CSVILGDTEASF.